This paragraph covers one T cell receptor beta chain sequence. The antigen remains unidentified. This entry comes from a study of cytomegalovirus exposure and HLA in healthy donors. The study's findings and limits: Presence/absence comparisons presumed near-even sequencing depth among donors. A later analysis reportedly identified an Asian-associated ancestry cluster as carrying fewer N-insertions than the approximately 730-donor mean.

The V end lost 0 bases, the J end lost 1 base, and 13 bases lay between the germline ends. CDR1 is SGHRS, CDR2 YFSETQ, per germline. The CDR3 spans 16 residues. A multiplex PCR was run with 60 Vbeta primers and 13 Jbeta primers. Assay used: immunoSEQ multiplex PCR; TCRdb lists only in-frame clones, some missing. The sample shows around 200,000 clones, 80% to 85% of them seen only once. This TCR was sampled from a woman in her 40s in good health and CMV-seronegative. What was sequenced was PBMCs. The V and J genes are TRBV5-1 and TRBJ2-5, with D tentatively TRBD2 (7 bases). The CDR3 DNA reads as TGCGCCAGCAGCTTGGAGGGGGGGACCCTCCAAGAGACCCAGTACTTC. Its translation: CASSLEGGTLQETQYF.